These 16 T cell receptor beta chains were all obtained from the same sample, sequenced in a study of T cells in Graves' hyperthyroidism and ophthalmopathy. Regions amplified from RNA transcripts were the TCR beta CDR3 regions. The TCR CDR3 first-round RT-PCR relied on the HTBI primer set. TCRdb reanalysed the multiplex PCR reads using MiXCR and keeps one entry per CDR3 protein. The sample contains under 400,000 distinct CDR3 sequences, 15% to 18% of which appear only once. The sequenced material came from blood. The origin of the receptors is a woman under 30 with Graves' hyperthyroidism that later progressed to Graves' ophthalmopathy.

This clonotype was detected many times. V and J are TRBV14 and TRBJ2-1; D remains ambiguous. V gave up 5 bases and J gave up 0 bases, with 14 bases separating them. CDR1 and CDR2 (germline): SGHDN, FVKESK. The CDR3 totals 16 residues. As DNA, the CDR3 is TGTGCCAGCAGCTTCCTCGGACGGAGCTCCTACAATGAGCAGTTCTTC. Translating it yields CASSFLGRSSYNEQFF.

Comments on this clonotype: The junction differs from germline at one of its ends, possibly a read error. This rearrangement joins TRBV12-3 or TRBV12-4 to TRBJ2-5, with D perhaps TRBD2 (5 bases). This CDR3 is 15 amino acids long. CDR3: CACSLAAAVQETQYF. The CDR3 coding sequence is TGTGCCTGCAGTTTGGCAGCGGCAGTCCAAGAGACCCAGTACTTC.

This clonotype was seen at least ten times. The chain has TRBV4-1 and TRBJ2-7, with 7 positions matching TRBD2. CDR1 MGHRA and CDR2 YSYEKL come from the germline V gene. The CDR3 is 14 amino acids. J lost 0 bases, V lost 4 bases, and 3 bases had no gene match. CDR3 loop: CASSPGLDSYEQYF. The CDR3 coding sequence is TGCGCCAGCAGCCCCGGACTAGACTCCTACGAGCAGTACTTC.

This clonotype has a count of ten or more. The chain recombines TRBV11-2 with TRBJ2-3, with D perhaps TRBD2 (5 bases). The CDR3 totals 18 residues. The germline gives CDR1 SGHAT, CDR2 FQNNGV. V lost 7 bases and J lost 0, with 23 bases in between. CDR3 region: CASTSGWRSAPSTDTQYF. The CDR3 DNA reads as TGTGCCAGCACCTCGGGGTGGCGCAGCGCCCCTAGCACAGATACGCAGTATTTT.

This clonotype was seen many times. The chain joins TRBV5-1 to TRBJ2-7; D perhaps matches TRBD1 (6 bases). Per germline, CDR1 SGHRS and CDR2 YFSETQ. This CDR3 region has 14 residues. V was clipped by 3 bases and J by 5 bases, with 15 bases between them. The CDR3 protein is CASSSRSGADEQYF. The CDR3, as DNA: TGCGCCAGCAGCTCCCGGTCAGGGGCGGACGAGCAGTACTTC.

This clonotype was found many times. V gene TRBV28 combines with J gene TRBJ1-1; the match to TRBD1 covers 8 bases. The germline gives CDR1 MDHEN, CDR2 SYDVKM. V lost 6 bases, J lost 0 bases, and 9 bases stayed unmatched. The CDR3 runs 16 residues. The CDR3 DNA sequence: TGTGCCAGCAGCTCAGAGGACAGGGTCATGAACACTGAAGCTTTCTTT. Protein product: CASSSEDRVMNTEAFF.

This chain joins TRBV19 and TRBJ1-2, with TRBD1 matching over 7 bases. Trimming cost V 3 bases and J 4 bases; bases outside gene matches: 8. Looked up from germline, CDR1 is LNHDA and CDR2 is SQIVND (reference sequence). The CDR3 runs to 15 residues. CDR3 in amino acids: CASSILPTGSYGYTF. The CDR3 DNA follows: TGTGCCAGTAGTATCTTACCGACAGGGAGCTATGGCTACACCTTC.

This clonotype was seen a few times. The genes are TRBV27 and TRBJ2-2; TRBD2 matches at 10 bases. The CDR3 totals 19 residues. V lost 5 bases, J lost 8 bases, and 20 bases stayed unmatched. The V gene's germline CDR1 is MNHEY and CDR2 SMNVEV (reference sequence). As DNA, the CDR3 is TGTGCCAGCAGTCCAACAGGGGCCGGAGCGGGAGGGCCTCTTGGGGAGCTGTTTTTT. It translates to CASSPTGAGAGGPLGELFF.

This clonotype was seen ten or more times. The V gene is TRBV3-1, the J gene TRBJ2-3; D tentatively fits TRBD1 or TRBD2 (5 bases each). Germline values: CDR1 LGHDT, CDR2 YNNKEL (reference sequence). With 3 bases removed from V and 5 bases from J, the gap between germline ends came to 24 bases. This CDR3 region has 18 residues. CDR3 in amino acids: CASSQAPPRAAQGDTQYF. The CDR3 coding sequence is TGTGCCAGCAGCCAGGCCCCGCCGAGAGCGGCCCAGGGAGATACGCAGTATTTT.

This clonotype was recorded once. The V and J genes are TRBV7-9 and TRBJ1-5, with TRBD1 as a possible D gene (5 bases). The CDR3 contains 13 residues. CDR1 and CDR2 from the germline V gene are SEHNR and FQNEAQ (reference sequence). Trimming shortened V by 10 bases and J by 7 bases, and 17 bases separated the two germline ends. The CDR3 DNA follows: TGTGCCACCAGTGTGGGGGGTGTGCAGCCCCAGCATTTT. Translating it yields CATSVGGVQPQHF. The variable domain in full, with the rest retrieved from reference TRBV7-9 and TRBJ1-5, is DTGVSQNPRHKITKRGQNVTFRCDPISEHNRLYWYRQTLGQGPEFLTYFQNEAQLEKSRLLSDRFSAERPKGSFSTLEIQRTEQGDSAMYLCATSVGGVQPQHFGDGTRLSIL.

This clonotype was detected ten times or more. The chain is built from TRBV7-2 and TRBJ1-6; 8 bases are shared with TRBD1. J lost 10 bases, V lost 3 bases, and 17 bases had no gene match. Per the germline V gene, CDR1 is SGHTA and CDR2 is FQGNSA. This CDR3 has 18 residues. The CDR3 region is CASSFTGGSGGGGSPLHF. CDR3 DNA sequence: TGTGCCAGCAGCTTCACAGGGGGTTCGGGCGGCGGGGGCTCACCCCTCCACTTT.

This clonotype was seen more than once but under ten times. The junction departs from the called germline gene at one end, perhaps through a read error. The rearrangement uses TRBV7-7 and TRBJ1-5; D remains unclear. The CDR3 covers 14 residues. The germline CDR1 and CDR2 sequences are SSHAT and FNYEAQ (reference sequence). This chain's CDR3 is CASSFEPDMEPQHF. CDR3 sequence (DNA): TGTGCTAGCAGCTTCGAGCCAGATATGGAGCCCCAGCATTTT.

In DNA form, the CDR3 reads TGTGCCAGCAGTGAAAGGGTTTACCAGCCCCAGCATTTT. Protein product: CASSERVYQPQHF. The V and J genes are TRBV6-1 and TRBJ1-5, with D unresolved. The germline CDR1 and CDR2 sequences are MNHNS and SASEGT. The length of the CDR3 is 13 residues. With 2 bases removed from V and 7 bases from J, the gap between germline ends came to 9 bases.

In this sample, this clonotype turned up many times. CDR3 bases: TGTGCCACAACGGGTCCCCCCGGCGGTGAGCAGTTCTTC. Protein product: CATTGPPGGEQFF. The chain uses TRBV10-3 and TRBJ2-1; unclear D gene. Germline V gene sequence: CDR1 ENHRY, CDR2 SYGVKD. Trimming took 10 bases from V and 9 from J, leaving 19 bases between them. This CDR3 spans 13 amino acids.

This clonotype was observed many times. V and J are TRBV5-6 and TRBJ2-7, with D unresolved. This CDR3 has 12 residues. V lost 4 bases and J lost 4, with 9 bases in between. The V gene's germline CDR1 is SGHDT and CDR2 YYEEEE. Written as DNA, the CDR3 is TGTGCCAGCAGCCACCGGCTATACGAGCAGTACTTC. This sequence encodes CASSHRLYEQYF.

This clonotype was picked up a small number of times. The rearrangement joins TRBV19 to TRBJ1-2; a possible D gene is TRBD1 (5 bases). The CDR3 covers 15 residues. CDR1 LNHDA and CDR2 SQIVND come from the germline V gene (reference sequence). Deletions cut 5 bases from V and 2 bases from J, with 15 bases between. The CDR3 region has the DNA TGTGCCAGTAGTCCTCAGGGAACCCTCAACTATGGCTACACCTTC. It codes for CASSPQGTLNYGYTF.